These T cell receptor beta chains were read from a single sample in a study of T cells after yellow fever vaccination. TCRdb fed the 5' RACE reads into MiXCR, producing one record per CDR3 protein. Counted here are some 400,000 distinct CDR3 sequences, 18% occurring once; the ten biggest clones make up over 15%. This sample comprised PBMCs, obtained before the yellow fever booster vaccination. The receptor set was obtained from a young man who received the YFV17D yellow fever vaccine. Each CDR3 is given with its conserved first and last residue. A D gene is named only where the DNA matches it firmly. Part of the rows lack a size; the others show once, few, many or a class for expanded clones.

D gene: NA; clone size: few; V gene: TRBV29-1; J gene: TRBJ1-2; CDR3 protein: CSVGKGSGYTF; CDR3 DNA: TGCAGCGTTGGGAAGGGGTCGGGCTACACCTTC
D gene: TRBD2; clone size: many; V gene: TRBV6-5; J gene: TRBJ2-5; CDR3 protein: CASSWGGLDGYETQYF; CDR3 DNA: TGTGCCAGCAGTTGGGGGGGACTAGATGGATACGAGACCCAGTACTTC
D gene: TRBD1; clone size: few; V gene: TRBV5-1; J gene: TRBJ1-4; CDR3 protein: CASSLRQGANEKLFF; CDR3 DNA: TGCGCCAGCAGCCTTCGACAGGGGGCTAATGAAAAACTGTTTTTT
D gene: TRBD2; clone size: NA; V gene: TRBV7-2; J gene: TRBJ2-3; CDR3 protein: CASSSTVMRGGDTQYF; CDR3 DNA: TGTGCCAGCAGCTCCACGGTTATGCGGGGGGGAGATACGCAGTATTTT
D gene: TRBD2; clone size: once; V gene: TRBV5-1; J gene: TRBJ2-3; CDR3 protein: CASSSAVAGLTDTQYF; CDR3 DNA: TGCGCCAGCAGCTCCGCGGTAGCGGGGCTCACAGATACGCAGTATTTT
D gene: NA; clone size: few; V gene: TRBV4-3; J gene: TRBJ1-1; CDR3 protein: CASSQASVNTEAFF; CDR3 DNA: TGCGCCAGCAGCCAAGCGTCAGTGAACACTGAAGCTTTCTTT
D gene: NA; clone size: few; V gene: TRBV7-8; J gene: TRBJ2-2; CDR3 protein: CASSLAGVDTGELFF; CDR3 DNA: TGTGCCAGCAGCTTAGCCGGGGTCGACACCGGGGAGCTGTTTTTT
D gene: NA; clone size: NA; V gene: TRBV6-5; J gene: TRBJ2-1; CDR3 protein: CASRQVASSYNEQFF; CDR3 DNA: TGTGCCAGCCGCCAAGTCGCGTCCTCCTACAATGAGCAGTTCTTC
D gene: TRBD1; clone size: few; V gene: TRBV9; J gene: TRBJ2-1; CDR3 protein: CASKGGTGYNEQFF; CDR3 DNA: TGTGCCAGCAAGGGGGGGACAGGGTACAATGAGCAGTTCTTC
D gene: NA; clone size: few; V gene: TRBV6-2/TRBV6-3; J gene: TRBJ2-3; CDR3 protein: CASSFPTQMSQYF; CDR3 DNA: TGTGCCAGCAGTTTCCCGACCCAGATGTCGCAGTATTTT
D gene: NA; clone size: few; V gene: TRBV6-2/TRBV6-3; J gene: TRBJ2-7; CDR3 protein: CASSYLPELGSYEQYF; CDR3 DNA: TGTGCCAGCAGTTACCTCCCGGAGCTGGGCTCCTACGAGCAGTACTTC
D gene: NA; clone size: NA; V gene: TRBV5-5; J gene: TRBJ2-1; CDR3 protein: CASSLRPRNEQFF; CDR3 DNA: TGTGCCAGCAGCTTGCGTCCTCGCAATGAGCAGTTCTTC
D gene: TRBD1; clone size: NA; V gene: TRBV4-3; J gene: TRBJ1-2; CDR3 protein: CASSQERGHGYTF; CDR3 DNA: TGCGCCAGCAGCCAAGAGAGGGGGCATGGCTACACCTTC
D gene: NA; clone size: NA; V gene: TRBV20-1; J gene: TRBJ2-1; CDR3 protein: CSALTRGNEQFF; CDR3 DNA: TGCAGTGCGTTGACTAGGGGCAATGAGCAGTTCTTC
D gene: NA; clone size: NA; V gene: TRBV7-9; J gene: TRBJ1-4; CDR3 protein: CASSLMRTEKLFF; CDR3 DNA: TGTGCCAGCAGCTTAATGCGGACCGAAAAACTGTTTTTT
D gene: NA; clone size: NA; V gene: TRBV10-3; J gene: TRBJ1-2; CDR3 protein: CAISDPVGGVRGYTF; CDR3 DNA: TGTGCCATCAGTGACCCCGTCGGGGGGGTTCGGGGCTACACCTTC
D gene: TRBD2; clone size: NA; V gene: TRBV7-8; J gene: TRBJ2-3; CDR3 protein: CASSFSGELSTDTQYF; CDR3 DNA: TGTGCCAGCAGCTTTAGCGGGGAGCTGTCCACAGATACGCAGTATTTT
D gene: NA; clone size: few; V gene: TRBV9; J gene: TRBJ2-2; CDR3 protein: CASARGDRALNTGELFF; CDR3 DNA: TGTGCCAGTGCCCGCGGGGACAGAGCCCTGAACACCGGGGAGCTGTTTTTT
D gene: TRBD1; clone size: NA; V gene: TRBV12-3/TRBV12-4; J gene: TRBJ2-5; CDR3 protein: CASNTGQQETQYF; CDR3 DNA: TGTGCCAGCAATACGGGACAGCAAGAGACCCAGTACTTC
D gene: NA; clone size: few; V gene: TRBV29-1; J gene: TRBJ2-2; CDR3 protein: CSAASGGELFF; CDR3 DNA: TGCAGCGCCGCGAGCGGCGGGGAGCTGTTTTTT
D gene: TRBD1; clone size: NA; V gene: TRBV6-5; J gene: TRBJ2-5; CDR3 protein: CASTDRDQETQYF; CDR3 DNA: TGTGCCAGCACCGACAGGGACCAAGAGACCCAGTACTTC
D gene: NA; clone size: NA; V gene: TRBV4-3; J gene: TRBJ2-6; CDR3 protein: CASSQEVGGVSGANVLTF; CDR3 DNA: TGCGCCAGCAGCCAAGAGGTTGGGGGTGTCTCTGGGGCCAACGTCCTGACTTTC
D gene: NA; clone size: NA; V gene: TRBV12-3/TRBV12-4; J gene: TRBJ2-5; CDR3 protein: CASSRRGRETQYF; CDR3 DNA: TGTGCCAGCAGTCGGCGGGGCCGAGAGACCCAGTACTTC